The 29 T cell receptor beta chains presented below share a single source sample, sequenced in a study of control samples from healthy donors and cancer patients. Sequencing used immunoSEQ multiplex PCR; TCRdb keeps in-frame clones, though not all of them. This sample has some 120,000 clones, with around 87% found just once. The specimen was blood. All receptors come from a man aged 60 to 69 in good health.

The chain joins TRBV12-3 or TRBV12-4 to TRBJ1-2, with D uncertain. CDR3 length: 13 amino acids. The V end lost 1 base, the J end lost 2 bases, and 5 bases lay between the germline ends. The CDR3 sequence is CASSLGQNYGYTF. DNA of the CDR3: TGTGCCAGCAGTTTAGGGCAGAACTATGGCTACACCTTC.

The V and J genes are TRBV10-2 and TRBJ1-2; unclear D gene. V was trimmed by 4 bases and J by 0 bases, leaving 12 bases between them. The CDR3 has 15 residues. In germline, CDR1 is WSHSY, CDR2 SAAADI. The CDR3 DNA follows: TGCGCCAGCAGTGGCCTTTTCCTCACTAACTATGGCTACACCTTC. Residues: CASSGLFLTNYGYTF.

The rearrangement uses TRBV5-1 and TRBJ2-1; TRBD1 aligns across 7 bases. The CDR3 has 14 amino acids. Germline V gene lookup returns CDR1 SGHRS and CDR2 YFSETQ. V lost 3 bases and J lost 3; bases outside the gene matches: 3. This CDR3 is CASSYRDSYNEQFF. CDR3 DNA: TGCGCCAGCAGCTACCGGGACAGCTACAATGAGCAGTTCTTC.

This clone was observed once. The V call is TRBV28, the J call TRBJ1-1; D unclear. Trimming left V 3 bases short and J 4 bases short, with 6 bases between. CDR3 length equals 12 residues. The germline gives CDR1 MDHEN, CDR2 SYDVKM. In DNA, the CDR3 is TGTGCCAGCAGTTTTCTGGGCACTGAAGCTTTCTTT. Protein sequence: CASSFLGTEAFF.

DNA of the CDR3: TGTGCCAGCAGCCATCCAGGGCTGAGGGGCTACACCTTC. Translating gives CASSHPGLRGYTF. The chain joins TRBV12-3 or TRBV12-4 to TRBJ1-2, with D possibly TRBD1 on 5 matching bases. V dropped 6 bases and J dropped 8 bases, with 16 bases sitting between them. The length of the CDR3 is 13 residues.

The genes are TRBV30 and TRBJ1-1; no firm D call. Trimming removed 2 bases at V and 1 base at J, with 8 bases between. This CDR3 is built from 13 residues. The germline gives CDR1 GTSNPN, CDR2 SVGIG (reference sequence). The CDR3, as DNA: TGTGCCTGGAGTTCCTCAGAGAACACTGAAGCTTTCTTT. Its translation: CAWSSSENTEAFF. Complete variable domain (other parts from reference TRBV30 and TRBJ1-1): SQTIHQWPATLVQPVGSPLSLECTVEGTSNPNLYWYRQAAGRGLQLLFYSVGIGQISSEVPQNLSASRPQDRQFILSSKKLLLSDSGFYLCAWSSSENTEAFFGQGTRLTVV.

The V gene is TRBV2, the J gene TRBJ2-7, with TRBD1 identical over 7 bases. V shed 5 bases, J shed 5 bases, and the junction held 6 bases outside the gene matches. The length of the CDR3 is 13 residues. Germline V gene data show CDR1 as SNHLY and CDR2 as FYNNEI. The CDR3 bases are TGTGCCAGCAGTTCCCGGGACAGTAACGAGCAGTACTTC. It translates to CASSSRDSNEQYF.

This clone was recorded once. The chain links TRBV6-6 to TRBJ2-1; TRBD2 is a possible D gene (5 bases). Trimming left V 5 bases short and J 10 bases short, with 24 bases between. CDR1 is MNHNY and CDR2 is SVGAGI in the germline V gene (reference sequence). This CDR3 has 16 amino acids. CDR3 bases: TGTGCCAGCAGTCAAATCCAATCCCGGACCCGAGGGGAGCAGTTCTTC. Its translation: CASSQIQSRTRGEQFF.

This clone occurred a few times. V gene TRBV7-2 combines with J gene TRBJ1-2; D gene unclear. Germline CDR1 SGHTA, CDR2 FQGNSA. The CDR3 sequence is 14 residues long. V was clipped by 6 bases and J by 0 bases, with 11 bases between them. CDR3 amino acids: CASRKGDSNYGYTF. The CDR3, as DNA: TGTGCCAGCAGGAAAGGTGATTCTAACTATGGCTACACCTTC.

The chain carries TRBV20-1 and TRBJ2-7; 9 bases fit TRBD1. Germline CDR1 DFQATT, CDR2 SNEGSKA (reference sequence). V lost 6 bases and J lost 3; bases outside the gene matches: 0. There are 11 residues in the CDR3. CDR3: CSADRGYEQYF. For the CDR3, the DNA is TGCAGTGCGGACAGGGGCTACGAGCAGTACTTC.

The chain is built from TRBV6-5 and TRBJ2-1; D is possibly TRBD1 (6 bases). Looked up from germline, CDR1 is MNHEY and CDR2 is SVGAGI. Trimming cost V 6 bases and J 0 bases, with 12 bases left between them. The CDR3 loop spans 15 amino acids. The chain's CDR3 is CASSPDRSSYNEQFF. The CDR3 nucleotides read TGTGCCAGCAGCCCCGACAGGAGCTCCTACAATGAGCAGTTCTTC.

The chain has TRBV3-1 (or the pseudogene TRBV3-2) and TRBJ2-7; maybe TRBD2 (6 bases). Germline lookup yields CDR1 LGHDT and CDR2 YNNKEL (reference sequence). The CDR3 runs to 14 residues. Trimming removed 4 bases from V and 7 bases from J, with 17 bases in between. The CDR3 bases are TGTGCCAGCAGCCTCGGGACTGGCCATGGGGAGCAGTACTTC. Translating gives CASSLGTGHGEQYF.

This chain uses TRBV4-3 with TRBJ1-2, with D perhaps matching TRBD1 (5 bases). Trimming removed 0 bases from V and 4 bases from J, with 9 bases in between. This CDR3 comprises 14 residues. The germline V gene has CDR1 LGHNA and CDR2 YSLEER. The CDR3 sequence: CASSQDGGGYGYTF. In DNA form, the CDR3 reads TGCGCCAGCAGCCAAGATGGTGGGGGCTATGGCTACACCTTC.

The rearrangement joins TRBV6-6 to TRBJ1-3, with D possibly matching TRBD1 (5 bases). Germline assignment: CDR1 MNHNY and CDR2 SVGAGI (reference sequence). This CDR3 spans 18 amino acids. Trimming pared 5 bases from V and 0 bases from J, leaving 20 bases between. Here the CDR3 reads CASSHQRARQNSGNTIYF. DNA for the CDR3: TGTGCCAGCAGTCACCAGAGAGCTAGACAGAACTCTGGAAACACCATATATTTT.

This chain connects TRBV7-2 to TRBJ2-7; D gene uncertain. The germline V gene encodes CDR1 SGHTA and CDR2 FQGNSA. The CDR3 contains 15 residues. V was clipped by 1 base and J by 6 bases, with 16 bases between them. CDR3 amino acids: CASSLGSAQSGEQYF. CDR3 in DNA: TGTGCCAGCAGCTTAGGGTCAGCGCAAAGTGGCGAGCAGTACTTC.

This clone was found a few times. Here the CDR3 DNA reads TGCGCCAGCAGCCAAGATAGGACAGGGAACGGGGAGCTGTTTTTT. It encodes CASSQDRTGNGELFF. The V gene is TRBV4-1, the J gene TRBJ2-2; 8 bases map to TRBD1. J was trimmed by 7 bases and V by 0 bases; bases with no gene match: 4. Germline V gives CDR1 MGHRA, CDR2 YSYEKL. The CDR3 contains 15 residues.

This sequence joins TRBV6-5 and TRBJ1-1, with D unclear. The CDR3 is made up of 14 amino acids. The V gene lost 4 bases and the J gene lost 2 bases, with 11 bases spanning the gap. From germline, CDR1 is MNHEY and CDR2 SVGAGI. The CDR3 coding sequence is TGTGCCAGCAGTTTTTTCGGTGGAAACACTGAAGCTTTCTTT. Protein sequence: CASSFFGGNTEAFF.

This chain links TRBV19 with TRBJ1-2; tentatively, D is TRBD1 (6 bases). This CDR3 has 15 residues. Trimming took 0 bases from V and 6 from J, leaving 14 bases between them. CDR1 is LNHDA, CDR2 SQIVND, per germline (reference sequence). CDR3 sequence: CASSIDFSGVDGYTF. In DNA, the CDR3 is TGTGCCAGTAGTATAGATTTTTCAGGGGTTGATGGCTACACCTTC.

The table lists this clone with a count of one. The chain carries TRBV2 and TRBJ1-2, with 7 positions matching TRBD1. J gave up 3 bases and V 3 bases, and 4 bases lay outside the gene matches. The CDR3 has 14 amino acids. Germline CDR1 SNHLY, CDR2 FYNNEI. This CDR3 is CASSDLTGDYGYTF. CDR3 bases: TGTGCCAGCAGTGACCTTACAGGGGACTATGGCTACACCTTC.

The rearrangement joins TRBV28 to TRBJ2-7, with D possibly being TRBD1 or TRBD2 (5 bases each). Looked up from germline, CDR1 is MDHEN and CDR2 is SYDVKM. Trimming took 6 bases from V and 5 from J, leaving 17 bases between them. The CDR3 runs to 14 residues. For the CDR3, the DNA is TGTGCCAGCAGGACGCGCGAGGGGCTGGACGAGCAGTACTTC. This translates into CASRTREGLDEQYF.

The gene calls are TRBV30 and TRBJ1-5; D possibly corresponds to TRBD1 (5 bases). The CDR3 runs 13 residues. V lost 7 bases and J lost 2, with 12 bases in between. Germline lookup yields CDR1 GTSNPN and CDR2 SVGIG (reference sequence). The DNA for the CDR3 is TGTGCCTCCTCTGTGGGGGGCAATCAGCCCCAGCATTTT. Protein sequence: CASSVGGNQPQHF.

This clone has just a few counts. The junction shows a germline mismatch at one end, possibly a read error. This specimen includes other DNA sequences encoding the same CDR3. The CDR3 sequence is CASSPREVGEQYF. CDR3 sequence (DNA): TGTGCCAGCTCCCCACGGGAGGTGGGGGAGCAGTACTTC. The chain carries TRBV18 and TRBJ2-7; 7 nucleotides align to TRBD2. The CDR3 is 13 amino acids. CDR1 and CDR2 (germline): KGHSH, LQKENI.

The V and J genes are TRBV7-2 and TRBJ1-2; D is ambiguous. From germline, CDR1 is SGHTA and CDR2 FQGNSA. The CDR3 contains 12 residues. Trimming pared 1 base from V and 4 bases from J, leaving 4 bases between. As DNA, the CDR3 is TGTGCCAGCAGCTTAGACAGCTATGGCTACACCTTC. The encoded protein is CASSLDSYGYTF.

V gene TRBV28 combines with J gene TRBJ1-2; 7 bases are shared with TRBD1. CDR1 and CDR2 (germline): MDHEN, SYDVKM. After removal of 5 bases from V and 4 bases from J, the junction contained 4 bases not matched to a gene. This CDR3 spans 13 amino acids. The CDR3 sequence is CASSIGGGYGYTF. CDR3 DNA: TGTGCCAGCAGTATAGGGGGCGGCTATGGCTACACCTTC.

The gene calls are TRBV19 and TRBJ1-1; 10 nucleotides agree with TRBD1. Trimming cost V 5 bases and J 3 bases; bases outside gene matches: 12. Germline V lookup: CDR1 LNHDA, CDR2 SQIVND (reference sequence). The CDR3 totals 17 residues. CDR3 residues: CASSVTGTGVLDTEAFF. Written as DNA, the CDR3 is TGTGCCAGTAGTGTGACCGGGACAGGGGTGCTAGACACTGAAGCTTTCTTT.

In nucleotides, the CDR3 is TGTGCCAGCAGCGTTGGACAGAGCTCTGGAAACACCATATATTTT. This codes for CASSVGQSSGNTIYF. The rearrangement joins TRBV3-1 (or the pseudogene TRBV3-2) to TRBJ1-3, with TRBD1 as a possible D gene (6 bases). This CDR3 spans 15 amino acids. V dropped 5 bases and J dropped 0 bases, with 11 bases sitting between them. CDR1 is LGHDT and CDR2 is YNNKEL in the germline V gene (reference sequence).

This clone occurred a few times. J is TRBJ1-5 and V is TRBV19, with TRBD1 as a possible D gene (5 bases). This CDR3 has 17 amino acids. From germline, CDR1 is LNHDA and CDR2 SQIVND (reference sequence). Trimming left V 5 bases short and J 1 base short, with 18 bases between. In DNA, the CDR3 is TGTGCCAGTAGTCGATTCGGGACCCTGGCCAGCAATCAGCCCCAGCATTTT. The encoded protein is CASSRFGTLASNQPQHF. Full variable domain (outside the CDR3, taken from reference TRBV19 and TRBJ1-5): DGGITQSPKYLFRKEGQNVTLSCEQNLNHDAMYWYRQDPGQGLRLIYYSQIVNDFQKGDIAEGYSVSREKKESFPLTVTSAQKNPTAFYLCASSRFGTLASNQPQHFGDGTRLSIL.

The chain joins TRBV7-9 to TRBJ1-6; 9 nucleotides match TRBD1. This CDR3 region has 16 residues. Germline CDR1 reads SEHNR; CDR2 reads FQNEAQ (reference sequence). After removal of 6 bases from V and 4 bases from J, the junction contained 7 bases not matched to a gene. In DNA, the CDR3 is TGTGCCAGCAGTCCTCAGGGGACAGGGTATAATTCACCCCTCCACTTT. Amino acid sequence: CASSPQGTGYNSPLHF.

The V and J genes are TRBV28 and TRBJ1-6; D unresolved. In germline, CDR1 is MDHEN, CDR2 SYDVKM. The CDR3 extends over 14 amino acids. V was cut by 7 bases and J by 5 bases, with 12 bases left in between. The CDR3 loop is CASKTGGDNSPLHF. CDR3 DNA sequence: TGTGCCAGCAAGACCGGCGGTGATAATTCACCCCTCCACTTT.